These T cell receptor beta chains were read from a single sample in a study of cytomegalovirus exposure and HLA in healthy donors. Profiled with immunoSEQ multiplex PCR; TCRdb holds only in-frame clones, not every one. The sample shows some 130,000 clones, 76% of them seen only once. Sequencing was carried out using PBMCs. Receptor source: a man aged 40-49 years in good health and CMV-seronegative. Both conserved end residues are part of each CDR3. Fields, in order: V gene, J gene, CDR3 protein.

TRBV6-1	TRBJ1-5	CASSAHQRAQHF
TRBV29-1	TRBJ2-7	CSPRTGSSHEQYF
TRBV6-6	TRBJ2-3	CASSYGPPRDTQYF
TRBV5-1	TRBJ1-4	CASSLAHNEKLFF
TRBV6-1	TRBJ1-2	CASRTGTGDDYGYTF
TRBV6-5	.	CASSYGRAAYEQYF
TRBV29-1	TRBJ2-5	CSVGTETQETQYF
TRBV27	TRBJ2-7	CASSLGLAGIYEQYF
TRBV7-7	TRBJ2-1	CASSQPLVNEQFF
TRBV27	TRBJ2-5	CASSPGTPETQYF
TRBV5-6	TRBJ2-3	CASSPGDRGSTDTQYF
TRBV5-1	TRBJ2-7	CASSGGQGSYSYERYF
TRBV5-1	TRBJ1-2	CASRREEGYTF
TRBV7-8	TRBJ1-1	CASSLAGSSTEAFF
TRBV19	TRBJ2-2	CASRANTGELFF
TRBV19	TRBJ2-6	CASSIPAGVSGANVLTF
TRBV7-2	TRBJ1-2	CASSLGPGINYGYTF
TRBV6-1	TRBJ1-3	CASSEARTGYSGNTIYF
TRBV9	TRBJ2-7	CASSGGDYEQYF
TRBV25-1	TRBJ1-1	CASREGQTEAFF
TRBV6-1	TRBJ2-3	CASKTGTSGTDTQYF
TRBV6-1	TRBJ1-4	CASSPGATNEKLFF
TRBV7-3	TRBJ2-1	CASGSGSYNEQFF
TRBV29-1	TRBJ2-7	CSVRRDAASYEQYF
TRBV5-4	TRBJ2-7	CASSALPSGVLLKQYF
TRBV10-3	TRBJ2-1	CAISESAGIVNNEQFF
TRBV7-6	TRBJ1-4	CASSLVVAGSEKLFF
TRBV6-6	TRBJ1-3	CASSYTRTGNTIYF
TRBV4-1	TRBJ2-7	CASSQDPGLAPIGDEQYF
TRBV6-5	TRBJ1-3	CATGGGGNTIYF
TRBV4-2	TRBJ1-1	CASSQGEGPEAFF